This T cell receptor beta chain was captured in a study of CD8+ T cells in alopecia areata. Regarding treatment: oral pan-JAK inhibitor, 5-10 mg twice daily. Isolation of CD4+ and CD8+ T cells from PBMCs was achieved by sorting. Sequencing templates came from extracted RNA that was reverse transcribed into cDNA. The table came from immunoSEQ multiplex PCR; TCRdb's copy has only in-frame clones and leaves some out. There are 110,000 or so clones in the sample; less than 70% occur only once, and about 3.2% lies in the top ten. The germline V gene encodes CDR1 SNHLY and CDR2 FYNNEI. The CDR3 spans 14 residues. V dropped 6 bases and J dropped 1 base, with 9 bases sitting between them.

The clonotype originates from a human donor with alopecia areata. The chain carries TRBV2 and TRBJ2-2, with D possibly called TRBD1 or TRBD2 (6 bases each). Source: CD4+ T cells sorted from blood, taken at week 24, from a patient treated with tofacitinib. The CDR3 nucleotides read TGTGCCAGCAGACGGGGGCGGAACACCGGGGAGCTGTTTTTT. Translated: CASRRGRNTGELFF.